This TCR beta chain is from a study of blood T cell repertoires in COVID-19. Across the study: Italy, Spain and the United States were the sources of the convalescent and acute COVID-19 samples. T cells, B-cell-depleted T cells, or PBMCs supplied cDNA or gDNA.

With respect to this clone: Other DNA sequences in this specimen translate into the identical CDR3.

Original processing methods: Amplified reference gene primers provided the basis for estimating nucleated cell counts. TCRdb keeps only in-frame clones here, not all; method: immunoSEQ multiplex PCR. That table is the source of V, J and clone size, and D and trimming were worked out from the DNA. The top ten hold about 6% of the sample, which has a few hundred thousand clones, 87% seen once. Recruits, aged about 18 to 89 years, lived in around 24 US areas. CDR3 size: 14 residues. Trimming removed 1 base from V and 3 bases from J, with 7 bases in between. CDR1 and CDR2 from the germline V gene are SGHRS and YFSETQ.

This clonotype originated in a woman in her 30s who had recovered from COVID-19. This rearrangement joins TRBV5-1 to TRBJ2-2; weak D call: TRBD2 (6 bases). The specimen sequenced was PBMCs or T cells enriched from blood (not recorded which). The CDR3: CASSLTGDTGELFF. CDR3 bases: TGCGCCAGCAGCTTGACGGGAGACACCGGGGAGCTGTTTTTT.